This T cell receptor beta chain is drawn from a study of cytomegalovirus exposure and HLA in healthy donors. This clone was seen once. Donors were ostensibly healthy at sampling, although undocumented immune exposures were probable. Between the trimmed V and J ends, which lost 3 bases and 1 base, there was a span of 11 bases. Germline V gene sequence: CDR1 SGDLS, CDR2 YYNGEE. The CDR3 has 15 amino acids. Primers included in the PCR were 60 Vbeta and 13 Jbeta primers. The repertoire was sequenced with immunoSEQ multiplex PCR; TCRdb's copy has only in-frame clones and lacks some. The repertoire holds about 180,000 clones, about four fifths seen once, with 1.5% to 2% in the top ten.

Sequenced: PBMCs. The rearrangement uses TRBV9 and TRBJ2-1; TRBD1 might be the D (6 bases). This clonotype was sampled from a woman between 25 and 40 years old in good health and CMV-seronegative. The CDR3: CASSEQGLSYNEQFF. In DNA form, the CDR3 reads TGTGCCAGCAGCGAACAGGGTTTATCCTACAATGAGCAGTTCTTC.